The rows below give T cell receptor beta chains drawn from one sample of a study of human T cells and chemical hapten exposure. TCRdb re-called the reads through MiXCR, storing one row per CDR3 protein. Among fewer than 150,000 distinct CDR3 sequences, around 9% were seen once, and the ten largest hold more than 1.3%. The material sequenced was whole blood. These receptors were collected from a human donor in good health. Some clones in this sample may be carry-over from other donors' samples. Each CDR3 is given with its conserved first and last residue. D genes are given only for firm matches. The size field is filled for only some rows; it gives once, few, many or a size class.

D gene	clone size	V gene	J gene	CDR3 DNA	CDR3 protein
TRBD1	.	TRBV7-9	TRBJ2-1	TGTGCCAGCAGCTTAGCCGGGACAGGGAGAGCTCTCTCCTACAATGAGCAGTTCTTC	CASSLAGTGRALSYNEQFF
TRBD1	few	TRBV5-1	TRBJ2-7	TGCGCCAGCAGCTCCCGGACAGGCCGGGGTGCCTACGAGCAGTACTTC	CASSSRTGRGAYEQYF
.	.	TRBV6-2/TRBV6-3	TRBJ2-7	TGTGCCAGCAGTTACTCGCCAGGAACCGCCTACGAGCAGTACTTC	CASSYSPGTAYEQYF
TRBD1	.	TRBV14	TRBJ2-7	TGTGCCAGCAGCAAGACAGGGACCTACGAGCAGTACTTC	CASSKTGTYEQYF
.	.	TRBV7-2	TRBJ1-3	TGTGCCAGCAGCGCAAAGACAGGCTATTCTGGAAACACCATATATTTT	CASSAKTGYSGNTIYF
.	few	TRBV2	TRBJ2-7	TGTGCCAGCAGTGTCGGAAGGGAAGGCGAGCAGTACTTC	CASSVGREGEQYF
.	many	TRBV25-1	TRBJ2-2	TGTGCCAGCAGTGCCGGGGAGCTGTTTTTT	CASSAGELFF
.	.	TRBV7-2	TRBJ2-7	TGTGCCAGCAGCCCAAGCGGGTCTCCCCCCACCTACGAGCAGTACTTC	CASSPSGSPPTYEQYF
.	few	TRBV14	TRBJ2-7	TGTGCCAGCAGCCAAGGAGCCAGGGGCTACGAGCAGTACTTC	CASSQGARGYEQYF
TRBD2	many	TRBV20-1	TRBJ2-7	TGCAGTGCTAGAGCCCCTTCTAGCGGGAGCCGTCGGGAGCAGTACTTC	CSARAPSSGSRREQYF
.	.	TRBV20-1	TRBJ2-1	TGCAGTGCTAGGCTACCCAATGAGCAGTTCTTC	CSARLPNEQFF
.	few	TRBV5-1	TRBJ2-7	TGCGCCAGCAGCTTGGACGTCTCCTACGAGCAGTACTTC	CASSLDVSYEQYF
TRBD2	many	TRBV20-1	TRBJ2-1	TGCAGTGCTTCCCACGGGACTAGCCGGTACAATGAGCAGTTCTTC	CSASHGTSRYNEQFF
TRBD2	few	TRBV20-1	TRBJ2-1	TGCAGTGCTAGGGGGACTAGCGGGAGCAATGAGCAGTTCTTC	CSARGTSGSNEQFF
TRBD1	few	TRBV10-3	TRBJ2-2	TGTGCCATCAGGGGGACAGGGGAGAACACCGGGGAGCTGTTTTTT	CAIRGTGENTGELFF
TRBD2	.	TRBV7-6	TRBJ2-1	TGTGCCAGCAGCTTAGCACTAGCGGGAGGGCCTAGGTACAATGAGCAGTTCTTC	CASSLALAGGPRYNEQFF